The 17 T cell receptor beta chains given below trace back to one sample, sequenced in a study of shared clonotypes between healthy human individuals. Generated by immunoSEQ multiplex PCR, the TCRdb table keeps only in-frame clones and is missing some. Of about 1,500,000 clones listed, roughly 97% are singletons. Sequenced input: naive CD4+ T cells sorted from blood. As to subset: CD45RA+ positively selected. The receptors here all came from a young man in good health.

This rearrangement joins TRBV18 to TRBJ2-7; D assignment may be TRBD1 or TRBD2 (7 bases each). The germline V and J ends were trimmed by 0 bases and 3 bases, with 12 bases remaining between them. The CDR3 has 15 amino acids. CDR1 is KGHSH and CDR2 is LQKENI in the germline V gene. The CDR3, as DNA: TGTGCCAGCTCACCACCGGGCAGGGGGGGCTACGAGCAGTACTTC. Translating gives CASSPPGRGGYEQYF. Full variable domain (rest looked up from reference TRBV18 and TRBJ2-7): NAGVMQNPRHLVRRRGQEARLRCSPMKGHSHVYWYRQLPEEGLKFMVYLQKENIIDESGMPKERFSAEFPKEGPSILRIQQVVRGDSAAYFCASSPPGRGGYEQYFGPGTRLTVT.

This clone showed up just once. This chain connects TRBV6-7 to TRBJ1-1; maybe TRBD1 (6 bases). Being an ORF, TRBV6-7 has a function that is uncertain. The CDR3 covers 15 residues. Trimming cost V 5 bases and J 4 bases, with 17 bases left between them. The CDR3 DNA follows: TGTGCCAGCAGTACGAACAGGGTTCGGGGCACTGAAGCTTTCTTT. It specifies CASSTNRVRGTEAFF.

The rearrangement joins TRBV19 to TRBJ1-5, with D possibly matching TRBD1 (6 bases). Deletions cut 9 bases from V and 2 bases from J, with 8 bases between. Per the germline V gene, CDR1 is LNHDA and CDR2 is SQIVND (reference sequence). The CDR3 runs to 12 residues. CDR3: CASQGRNQPQHF. CDR3 bases: TGTGCCAGCCAGGGGCGCAATCAGCCCCAGCATTTT.

J is TRBJ2-5 and V is TRBV7-9; 7 bases match TRBD2. The CDR3 spans 12 residues. J gave up 6 bases and V 3 bases, and 1 base lay outside the gene matches. Germline V gene data show CDR1 as SEHNR and CDR2 as FQNEAQ (reference sequence). The CDR3 sequence is CASSFGGKTQYF. CDR3 sequence (DNA): TGTGCCAGCAGCTTCGGGGGGAAGACCCAGTACTTC.

J is TRBJ1-3 and V is TRBV29-1; no clear D gene. CDR3 length: 13 residues. Trimming took off 4 bases at V and 3 bases at J, with 10 bases between the two ends. CDR1 and CDR2 (germline): SQVTM, ANQGSEA. CDR3 coding DNA: TGCAGCGTTGGCGGAGTGATTGGAAACACCATATATTTT. Its protein is CSVGGVIGNTIYF. Combining the CDR3 with reference TRBV29-1 and TRBJ1-3 gives the whole variable domain SAVISQKPSRDICQRGTSLTIQCQVDSQVTMMFWYRQQPGQSLTLIATANQGSEATYESGFVIDKFPISRPNLTFSTLTVSNMSPEDSSIYLCSVGGVIGNTIYFGEGSWLTVV.

The chain joins TRBV9 to TRBJ1-1; D is ambiguous. CDR3 length: 13 amino acids. Per the germline V gene, CDR1 is SGDLS and CDR2 is YYNGEE. V was clipped by 3 bases and J by 0 bases, with 6 bases between them. The DNA for the CDR3 is TGTGCCAGCAGCGCACGATTGAACACTGAAGCTTTCTTT. This encodes CASSARLNTEAFF. The whole variable domain, filled in from reference TRBV9 and TRBJ1-1, reads DSGVTQTPKHLITATGQRVTLRCSPRSGDLSVYWYQQSLDQGLQFLIQYYNGEERAKGNILERFSAQQFPDLHSELNLSSLELGDSALYFCASSARLNTEAFFGQGTRLTVV.

This sequence joins TRBV5-1 and TRBJ2-3; D is perhaps TRBD2 (5 bases). This CDR3 region has 14 residues. Germline V gene lookup returns CDR1 SGHRS and CDR2 YFSETQ. The V and J ends lost 2 bases and 4 bases respectively, with 11 bases between them. CDR3 coding DNA: TGCGCCAGCAGCTTAGCTAGCCGTGCAGATACGCAGTATTTT. Translation gives CASSLASRADTQYF.

The chain is built from TRBV10-2 and TRBJ2-3; 11 nucleotides match TRBD2. Per the germline V gene, CDR1 is WSHSY and CDR2 is SAAADI. The CDR3 is 16 residues long. Unmatched junction bases numbered 6, after V lost 5 bases and J lost 2 bases. CDR3 sequence reads: CASSLLAGGPTDTQYF. The CDR3 DNA is TGCGCCAGCAGTCTGTTAGCGGGAGGGCCCACAGATACGCAGTATTTT.

Worth noting for this clone: A junction end diverges from the germline sequence, so it may reflect a read error. The V gene is TRBV7-7, the J gene TRBJ2-2, with a weak D call TRBD2 (6 bases). Germline CDR1 is SSHAT and CDR2 is FNYEAQ (reference sequence). The CDR3 spans 16 residues. CDR3 sequence (DNA): TGTGCTAGCAGCTTTCAACTAGCCGCGAACACCGGGGAGCTGTTTTTT. Residues: CASSFQLAANTGELFF.

The chain couples TRBV9 to TRBJ2-5, with D possibly called TRBD1 or TRBD2 (6 bases each). The germline V and J ends were trimmed by 2 bases and 4 bases, with 12 bases remaining between them. Looked up from germline, CDR1 is SGDLS and CDR2 is YYNGEE. This CDR3 contains 14 residues. CDR3 DNA sequence: TGTGCCAGCAGCGTTTTCGGGGGCTCAGAGACCCAGTACTTC. Encoded protein: CASSVFGGSETQYF.

The chain recombines TRBV27 with TRBJ1-1; D unresolved. The CDR3 is made up of 16 amino acids. V lost 4 bases to trimming and J lost 4 bases, with 19 bases between them. The germline V gene encodes CDR1 MNHEY and CDR2 SMNVEV (reference sequence). CDR3 bases: TGTGCCAGCAGTTCCCAACCCCCGCGCCTAGGCACTGAAGCTTTCTTT. Translation: CASSSQPPRLGTEAFF.

The rearrangement uses TRBV6-5 and TRBJ2-2, with D possibly matching TRBD2 (5 bases). In germline, CDR1 is MNHEY, CDR2 SVGAGI. The CDR3 is made up of 14 amino acids. V was pared by 6 bases and J by 1 base, with 9 bases between. The DNA of the CDR3 is TGTGCCAGCAGGCGGGCTGTGAACACCGGGGAGCTGTTTTTT. Translating gives CASRRAVNTGELFF.

The V gene is TRBV18, the J gene TRBJ2-7; 7 nucleotides agree with TRBD2. Germline V gives CDR1 KGHSH, CDR2 LQKENI. The CDR3 totals 14 residues. After removal of 4 bases from V and 0 bases from J, the junction contained 3 bases not matched to a gene. CDR3 in DNA: TGTGCCAGCTCACTCCAGCGGGACTCCTACGAGCAGTACTTC. This sequence encodes CASSLQRDSYEQYF.

The chain couples TRBV6-1 to TRBJ1-2; TRBD1 is a possible D gene (6 bases). This CDR3 has 14 residues. Trimming left V 4 bases short and J 7 bases short, with 16 bases between. Per the germline V gene, CDR1 is MNHNS and CDR2 is SASEGT. CDR3 DNA: TGTGCCAGCAGTGTAAAACAGGGTTCGGGTGGCTACACCTTC. Protein product: CASSVKQGSGGYTF.

This clone was seen only once. The chain joins TRBV28 to TRBJ2-5, with D possibly matching TRBD1 (5 bases). This CDR3 is 14 amino acids long. V lost 6 bases to trimming and J lost 1 base, with 12 bases between them. Germline V gene lookup returns CDR1 MDHEN and CDR2 SYDVKM. The CDR3 region has the DNA TGTGCCAGCAGCCAAGACAGTCTCCAAGAGACCCAGTACTTC. Amino acid sequence: CASSQDSLQETQYF. The full variable domain, its missing parts supplied by reference TRBV28 and TRBJ2-5, is DVKVTQSSRYLVKRTGEKVFLECVQDMDHENMFWYRQDPGLGLRLIYFSYDVKMKEKGDIPEGYSVSREKKERFSLILESASTNQTSMYLCASSQDSLQETQYFGPGTRLLVL.

The chain employs TRBV5-6 and TRBJ2-7; no definite D call. Trimming pared 4 bases from V and 7 bases from J, leaving 18 bases between. The CDR3 length is 14 residues. The germline V gene encodes CDR1 SGHDT and CDR2 YYEEEE. CDR3 amino acids: CASSTGSLVWEQYF. As DNA, the CDR3 is TGTGCCAGCAGCACCGGGTCTCTGGTGTGGGAGCAGTACTTC.

The V call is TRBV5-1, the J call TRBJ1-2; 7 bases are shared with TRBD1. V was clipped by 4 bases and J by 2 bases; unmatched bases: 5. Germline V CDR1 and CDR2: SGHRS, YFSETQ. The CDR3 runs 14 residues. CDR3 protein: CASSNYRGNYGYTF. For the CDR3, the DNA is TGCGCCAGCAGCAACTACAGGGGAAACTATGGCTACACCTTC. Supplemented by reference TRBV5-1 and TRBJ1-2, the full variable domain reads KAGVTQTPRYLIKTRGQQVTLSCSPISGHRSVSWYQQTPGQGLQFLFEYFSETQRNKGNFPGRFSGRQFSNSRSEMNVSTLELGDSALYLCASSNYRGNYGYTFGSGTRLTVV.